This T cell receptor (beta chain) appears in the sequencing data of a study of post-analysis software for immune sequencing data. Findings and limits, study-wide: Multiple sclerosis was associated with a significant reduction in normalized Chao1 diversity relative to controls. The study found TRBV5-6, TRBV5-1 and TRBV20-1 among a handful of TRBV segments more frequent in patients than controls.

With 2 bases removed from V and 6 bases from J, the gap between germline ends came to 19 bases. The CDR3 runs 16 residues. In germline, CDR1 is SGHTA, CDR2 FQGNSA. This clonotype has a handful of counts. Its antigen is not identified. Unique molecular identifiers were carried by the TCR beta cDNA libraries. TCRdb re-analysed the PCR reads in MiXCR, keeping a single row per CDR3 protein. The repertoire holds hundreds of thousands of distinct CDR3 sequences, with approximately 50% as singletons. The sequence was obtained from a girl between 10 and 17 years old with multiple sclerosis. The chain uses TRBV7-2 and TRBJ1-2; TRBD1 is a possible D gene (5 bases). Material for sequencing was blood. The DNA of the CDR3 is TGTGCCAGCAGCTTATCGGGACCGACGTTAGGGGATGGCTACACCTTC. Translating gives CASSLSGPTLGDGYTF.